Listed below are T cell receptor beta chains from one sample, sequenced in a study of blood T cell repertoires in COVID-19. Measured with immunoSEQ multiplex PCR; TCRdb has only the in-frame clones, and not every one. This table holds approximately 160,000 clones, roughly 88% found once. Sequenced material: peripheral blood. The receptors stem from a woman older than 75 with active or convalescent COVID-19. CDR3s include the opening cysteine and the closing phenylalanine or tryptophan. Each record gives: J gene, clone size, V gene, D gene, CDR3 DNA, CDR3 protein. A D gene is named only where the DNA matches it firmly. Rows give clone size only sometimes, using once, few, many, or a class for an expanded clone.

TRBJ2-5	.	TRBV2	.	TGTGCCAGCAGTAACCACTACCAAGAGACCCAGTACTTC	CASSNHYQETQYF
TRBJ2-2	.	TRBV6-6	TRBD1	TGTGCCAGCAGTTACTCGGGACAGGGGTCCGGGGAGCTGTTTTTT	CASSYSGQGSGELFF
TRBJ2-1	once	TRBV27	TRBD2	TGTGCCAGCAGGGTTGGGACTAGCGGTAATGAGCAGTTCTTC	CASRVGTSGNEQFF
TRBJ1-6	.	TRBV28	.	TGTGCCAGCAGGTCACTATCCGAGAGAAATTCACCCCTCCACTTT	CASRSLSERNSPLHF
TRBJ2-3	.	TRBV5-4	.	TGTGCCAGCAGCTTGGCTTTGGGGGGAACAGATACGCAGTATTTT	CASSLALGGTDTQYF
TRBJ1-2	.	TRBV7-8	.	TGTGCCAGCAGCTTATCAGGGTTTAGCTATGGCTACACCTTC	CASSLSGFSYGYTF
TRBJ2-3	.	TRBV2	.	TGTGCCAGCCATAGAGGGAATGCAGATACGCAGTATTTT	CASHRGNADTQYF
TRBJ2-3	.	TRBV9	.	TGTGCCAGCAGCGTCTCTACCCCAGATACGCAGTATTTT	CASSVSTPDTQYF
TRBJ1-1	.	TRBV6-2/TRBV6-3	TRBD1	TGTGCCAGCAGTTACGTCCCAGGGGGCGTTGAGGACACTGAAGCTTTCTTT	CASSYVPGGVEDTEAFF
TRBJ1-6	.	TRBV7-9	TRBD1	TGTGCCAGCAGACCGGACAGGGCTTCACCCCTCCACTTT	CASRPDRASPLHF
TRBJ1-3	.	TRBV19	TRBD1	TGTGCCAGTACCCTAGGACAGGGCGATGACACCATATATTTT	CASTLGQGDDTIYF
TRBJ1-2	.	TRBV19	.	TGTGCCAGTAATTCGGAGGGGTTAGGGGACTATGGCTACACCTTC	CASNSEGLGDYGYTF
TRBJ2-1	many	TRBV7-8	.	TGTGCCAGCAGCCCATCCCATCCGAGCTCCTACAATGAGCAGTTCTTC	CASSPSHPSSYNEQFF
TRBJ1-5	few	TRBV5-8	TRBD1	TGTGCCAGCAGCTTGAGAGGGACAGGGGTTAGCAATCAGCCCCAGCATTTT	CASSLRGTGVSNQPQHF
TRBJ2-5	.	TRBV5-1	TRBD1	TGCGCCACCTCAGGGGGCGAGGTAGAGACCCAGTACTTC	CATSGGEVETQYF
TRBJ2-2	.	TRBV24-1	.	TGTGCCACCAGTGGTAGGGGTTCCGGGGAGCTGTTTTTT	CATSGRGSGELFF
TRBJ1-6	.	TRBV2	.	TGTGCCAGCAGTGGAGAACAGAGTTCACCCCTCCACTTT	CASSGEQSSPLHF
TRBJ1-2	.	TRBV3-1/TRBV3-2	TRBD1	TGTGCCAGCAGCCCCGAGAAGCACAGGGGAGCCTTGAACTATGGCTACACCTTC	CASSPEKHRGALNYGYTF
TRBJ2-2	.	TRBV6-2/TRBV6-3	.	TGTGCCAGCAGTTTCAGGGTTGCCACCGGGGAGCTGTTTTTT	CASSFRVATGELFF
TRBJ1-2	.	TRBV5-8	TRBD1	TGTGCCAGCAGCTTGGGACAGGGAGAGTATGGCTACACCTTC	CASSLGQGEYGYTF
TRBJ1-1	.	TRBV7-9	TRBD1	TGTGCCAGCAGCTTGACAGGGGAAGGTGTAGCTTTCTTT	CASSLTGEGVAFF
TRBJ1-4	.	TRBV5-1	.	TGCGCCAGCAGCCCACGGGGGGCAACTAATGAAAAACTGTTTTTT	CASSPRGATNEKLFF